What follows is one TCR beta chain and its context. These data come from a study of blood T cell repertoires in COVID-19. Whole-study context: From T cells, B-cell-depleted T cells, or PBMCs came the material, which was cDNA or gDNA.

Per the original data handling: Counts of nucleated cells, estimated from reference gene primer amplification, were obtained. Profiled with immunoSEQ multiplex PCR; TCRdb holds only in-frame clones, not every one. For V, J and clone size, that table is used; D and trimming come from the DNA. The sample includes 150,000 to 200,000 clones, approximately 84% of them seen just once. Enrolment of Seattle patients took place during active infection, and they were followed longitudinally. This receptor was identified in a woman at least 80 years old with COVID-19, enrolled during active disease. Sequencing was done on a sample of peripheral blood.

DNA for the CDR3: TGTGCCAGCAGCGTGGTGGAGAACTATGGCTACACCTTC. Protein sequence: CASSVVENYGYTF. This chain uses TRBV9 with TRBJ1-2; D is ambiguous. CDR3 length: 13 amino acids. V was shortened by 2 bases and J by 2 bases, with 7 bases between the two germline ends. CDR1 is SGDLS and CDR2 is YYNGEE in the germline V gene.